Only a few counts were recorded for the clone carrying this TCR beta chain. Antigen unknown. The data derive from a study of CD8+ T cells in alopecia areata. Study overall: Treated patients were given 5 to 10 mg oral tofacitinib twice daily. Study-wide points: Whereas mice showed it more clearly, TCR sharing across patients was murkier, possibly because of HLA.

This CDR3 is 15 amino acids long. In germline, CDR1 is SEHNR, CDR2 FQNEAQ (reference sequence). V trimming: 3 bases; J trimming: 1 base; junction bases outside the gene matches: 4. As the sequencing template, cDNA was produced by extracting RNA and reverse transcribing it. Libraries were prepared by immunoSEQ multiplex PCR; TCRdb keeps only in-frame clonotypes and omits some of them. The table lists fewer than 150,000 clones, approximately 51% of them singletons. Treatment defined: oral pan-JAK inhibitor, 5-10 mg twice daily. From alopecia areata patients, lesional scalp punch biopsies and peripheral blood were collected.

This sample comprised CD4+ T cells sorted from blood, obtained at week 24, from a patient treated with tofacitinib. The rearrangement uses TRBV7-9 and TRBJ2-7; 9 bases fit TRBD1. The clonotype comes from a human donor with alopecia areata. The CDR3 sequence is CASSLGQGLSYEQYF. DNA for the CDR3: TGTGCCAGCAGCTTGGGACAGGGCCTGTCCTACGAGCAGTACTTC.